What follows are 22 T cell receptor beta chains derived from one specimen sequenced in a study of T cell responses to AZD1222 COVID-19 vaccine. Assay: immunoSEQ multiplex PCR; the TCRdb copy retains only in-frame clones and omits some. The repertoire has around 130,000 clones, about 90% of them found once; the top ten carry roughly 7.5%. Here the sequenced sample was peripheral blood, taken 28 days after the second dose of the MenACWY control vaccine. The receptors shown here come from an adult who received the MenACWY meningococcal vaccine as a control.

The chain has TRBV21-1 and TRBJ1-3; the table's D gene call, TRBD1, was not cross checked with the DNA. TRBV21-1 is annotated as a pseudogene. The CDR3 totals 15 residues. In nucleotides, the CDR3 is TGTGCCAGCATCCCCAGGACAGGGGTCGGAAACACCATATATTTT. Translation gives CASIPRTGVGNTIYF.

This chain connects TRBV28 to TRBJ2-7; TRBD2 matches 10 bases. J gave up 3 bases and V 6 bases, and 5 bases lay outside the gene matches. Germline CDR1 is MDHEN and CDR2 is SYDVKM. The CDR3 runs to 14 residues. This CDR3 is CASRLLAGIYEQYF. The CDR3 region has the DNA TGTGCCAGCAGATTACTAGCGGGAATCTACGAGCAGTACTTC. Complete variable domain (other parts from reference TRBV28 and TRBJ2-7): DVKVTQSSRYLVKRTGEKVFLECVQDMDHENMFWYRQDPGLGLRLIYFSYDVKMKEKGDIPEGYSVSREKKERFSLILESASTNQTSMYLCASRLLAGIYEQYFGPGTRLTVT.

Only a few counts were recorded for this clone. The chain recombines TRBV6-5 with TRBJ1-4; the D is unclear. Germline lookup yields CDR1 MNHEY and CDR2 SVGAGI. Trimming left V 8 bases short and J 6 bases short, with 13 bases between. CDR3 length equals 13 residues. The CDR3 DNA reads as TGTGCCAGCGCTAGGCGGAAGGATGAAAAACTGTTTTTT. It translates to CASARRKDEKLFF.

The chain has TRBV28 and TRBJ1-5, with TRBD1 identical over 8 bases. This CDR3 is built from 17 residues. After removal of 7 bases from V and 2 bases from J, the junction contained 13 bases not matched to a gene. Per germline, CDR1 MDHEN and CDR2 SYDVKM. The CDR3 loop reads CASTPTQGARGNQPQHF. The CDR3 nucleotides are TGTGCCAGCACCCCAACCCAGGGGGCGCGAGGCAATCAGCCCCAGCATTTT.

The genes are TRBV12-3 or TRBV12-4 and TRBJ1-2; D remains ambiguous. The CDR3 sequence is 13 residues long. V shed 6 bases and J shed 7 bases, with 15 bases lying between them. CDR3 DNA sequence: TGTGCCAGCAGGGCTAACCAGGCCCTTGGCTACACCTTC. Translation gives CASRANQALGYTF.

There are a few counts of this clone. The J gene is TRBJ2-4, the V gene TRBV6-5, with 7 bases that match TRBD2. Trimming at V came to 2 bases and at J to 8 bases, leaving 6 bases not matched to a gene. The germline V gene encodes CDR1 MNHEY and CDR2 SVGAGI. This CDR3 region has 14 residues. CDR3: CASSYSQGGDIQYF. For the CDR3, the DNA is TGTGCCAGCAGTTACAGCCAGGGAGGGGACATTCAGTACTTC.

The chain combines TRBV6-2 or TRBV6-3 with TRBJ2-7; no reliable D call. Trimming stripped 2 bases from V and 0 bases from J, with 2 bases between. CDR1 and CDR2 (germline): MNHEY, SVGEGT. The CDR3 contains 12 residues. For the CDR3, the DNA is TGTGCCAGCAGTTACCCCTCCTACGAGCAGTACTTC. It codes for CASSYPSYEQYF.

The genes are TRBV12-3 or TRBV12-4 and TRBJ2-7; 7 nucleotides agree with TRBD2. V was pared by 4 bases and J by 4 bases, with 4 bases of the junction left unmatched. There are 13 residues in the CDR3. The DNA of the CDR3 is TGTGCCAGCAGTTCGGGGAGGGAGTACGAGCAGTACTTC. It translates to CASSSGREYEQYF.

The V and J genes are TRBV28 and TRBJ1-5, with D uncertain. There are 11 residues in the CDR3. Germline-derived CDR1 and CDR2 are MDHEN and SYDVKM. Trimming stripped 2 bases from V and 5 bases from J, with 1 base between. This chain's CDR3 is CASSLDQPQHF. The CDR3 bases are TGTGCCAGCAGTTTAGATCAGCCCCAGCATTTT.

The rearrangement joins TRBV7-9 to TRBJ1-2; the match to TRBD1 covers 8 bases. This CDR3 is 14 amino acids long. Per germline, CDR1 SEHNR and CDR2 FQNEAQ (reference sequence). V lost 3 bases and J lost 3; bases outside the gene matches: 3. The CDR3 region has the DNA TGTGCCAGCAGCTTCCAGGGGGCCCACTATGGCTACACCTTC. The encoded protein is CASSFQGAHYGYTF.

The CDR3 loop reads CASSPNPGRATSGNTIYF. CDR3 DNA sequence: TGTGCCAGCAGCCCCAACCCGGGGAGGGCCACCTCTGGAAACACCATATATTTT. The rearrangement uses TRBV11-2 and TRBJ1-3; unclear D gene. The CDR3 totals 18 residues. Trimming took 5 bases from V and 0 from J, leaving 20 bases between them. Germline V gene lookup returns CDR1 SGHAT and CDR2 FQNNGV.

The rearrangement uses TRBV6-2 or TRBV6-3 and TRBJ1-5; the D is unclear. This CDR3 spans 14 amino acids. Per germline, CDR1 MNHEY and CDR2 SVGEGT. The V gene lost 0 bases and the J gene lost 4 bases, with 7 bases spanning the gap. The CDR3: CASSYSGGNQPQHF. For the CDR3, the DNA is TGTGCCAGCAGTTACTCGGGAGGGAATCAGCCCCAGCATTTT.

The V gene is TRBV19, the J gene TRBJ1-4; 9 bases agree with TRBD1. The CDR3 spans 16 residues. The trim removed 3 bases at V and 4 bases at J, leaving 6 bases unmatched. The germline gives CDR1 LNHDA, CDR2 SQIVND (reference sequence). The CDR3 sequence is CASSIPGTGYNEKLFF. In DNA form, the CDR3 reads TGTGCCAGTAGTATTCCCGGGACAGGGTATAATGAAAAACTGTTTTTT.

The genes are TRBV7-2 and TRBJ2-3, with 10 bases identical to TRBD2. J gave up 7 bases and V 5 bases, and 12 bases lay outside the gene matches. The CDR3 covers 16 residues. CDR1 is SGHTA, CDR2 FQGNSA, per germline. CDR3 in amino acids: CASSQTGASGGNTQYF. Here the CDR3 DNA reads TGTGCCAGCAGCCAAACCGGGGCTAGCGGGGGTAATACGCAGTATTTT.

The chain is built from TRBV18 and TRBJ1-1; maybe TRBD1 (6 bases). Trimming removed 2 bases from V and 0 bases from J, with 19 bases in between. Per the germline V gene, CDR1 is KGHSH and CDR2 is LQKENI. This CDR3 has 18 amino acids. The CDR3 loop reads CASSPTPATGNMNTEAFF. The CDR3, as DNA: TGTGCCAGCTCACCAACACCCGCGACAGGCAACATGAACACTGAAGCTTTCTTT.

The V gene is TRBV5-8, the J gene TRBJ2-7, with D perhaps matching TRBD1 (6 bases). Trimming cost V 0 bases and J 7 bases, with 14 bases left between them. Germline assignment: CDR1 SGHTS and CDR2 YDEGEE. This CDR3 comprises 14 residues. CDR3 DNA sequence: TGTGCCAGCAGCTTGGTCATGGGGGCGACTGAGCAGTACTTC. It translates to CASSLVMGATEQYF. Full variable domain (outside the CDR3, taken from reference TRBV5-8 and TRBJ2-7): EAGVTQSPTHLIKTRGQQATLRCSPISGHTSVYWYQQALGLGLQFLLWYDEGEERNRGNFPPRFSGRQFPNYSSELNVNALELEDSALYLCASSLVMGATEQYFGPGTRLTVT.

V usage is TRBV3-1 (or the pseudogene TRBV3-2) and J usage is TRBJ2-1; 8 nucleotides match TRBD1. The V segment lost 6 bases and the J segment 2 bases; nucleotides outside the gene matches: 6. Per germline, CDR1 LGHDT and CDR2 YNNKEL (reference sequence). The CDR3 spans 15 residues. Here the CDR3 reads CASRPGTGAYNEQFF. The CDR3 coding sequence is TGTGCCAGCAGGCCCGGGACAGGAGCCTACAATGAGCAGTTCTTC.

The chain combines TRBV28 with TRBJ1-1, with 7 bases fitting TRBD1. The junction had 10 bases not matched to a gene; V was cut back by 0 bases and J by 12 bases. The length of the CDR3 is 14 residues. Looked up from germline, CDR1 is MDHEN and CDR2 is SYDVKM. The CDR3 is CASSLWAGGREPFF. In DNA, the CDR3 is TGTGCCAGCAGTTTATGGGCAGGGGGAAGAGAACCTTTCTTT.

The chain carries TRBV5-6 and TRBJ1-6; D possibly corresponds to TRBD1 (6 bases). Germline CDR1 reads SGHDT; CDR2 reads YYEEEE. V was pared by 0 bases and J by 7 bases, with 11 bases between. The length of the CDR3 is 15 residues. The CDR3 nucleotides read TGTGCCAGCAGCTTGGGTTGGGGGGCGAATTCACCCCTCCACTTT. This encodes CASSLGWGANSPLHF. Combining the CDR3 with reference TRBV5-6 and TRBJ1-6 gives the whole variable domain DAGVTQSPTHLIKTRGQQVTLRCSPKSGHDTVSWYQQALGQGPQFIFQYYEEEERQRGNFPDRFSGHQFPNYSSELNVNALLLGDSALYLCASSLGWGANSPLHFGNGTRLTVT.

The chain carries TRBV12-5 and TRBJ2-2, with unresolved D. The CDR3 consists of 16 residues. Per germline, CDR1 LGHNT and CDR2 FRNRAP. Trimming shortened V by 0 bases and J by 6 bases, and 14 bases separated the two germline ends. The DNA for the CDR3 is TGTGCTAGTGGTTTGGTGGGGATAGGTATCGCCGGGGAGCTGTTTTTT. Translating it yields CASGLVGIGIAGELFF. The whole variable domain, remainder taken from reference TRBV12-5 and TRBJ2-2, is DARVTQTPRHKVTEMGQEVTMRCQPILGHNTVFWYRQTMMQGLELLAYFRNRAPLDDSGMPKDRFSAEMPDATLATLKIQPSEPRDSAVYFCASGLVGIGIAGELFFGEGSRLTVL.

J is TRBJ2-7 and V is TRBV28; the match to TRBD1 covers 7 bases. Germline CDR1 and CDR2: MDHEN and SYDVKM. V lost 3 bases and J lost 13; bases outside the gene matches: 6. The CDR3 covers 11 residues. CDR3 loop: CASSFEDRTYF. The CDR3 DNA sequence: TGTGCCAGCAGTTTTGAGGACAGGACTTACTTC.

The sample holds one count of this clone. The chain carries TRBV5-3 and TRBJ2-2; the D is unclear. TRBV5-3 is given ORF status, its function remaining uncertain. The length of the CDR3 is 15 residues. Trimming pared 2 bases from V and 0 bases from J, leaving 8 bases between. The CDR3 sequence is CARSFDRSNTGELFF. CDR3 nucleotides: TGTGCCAGAAGCTTCGACCGATCGAACACCGGGGAGCTGTTTTTT.